This is a list of T cell receptor beta chains from one sample in a study of cytomegalovirus exposure and HLA in healthy donors. The protocol was immunoSEQ multiplex PCR, while the TCRdb copy is restricted to in-frame clones and leaves out a portion. The profile covers around 300,000 clones, with around 66% appearing a single time and approximately 2.5% taken by the ten largest. Sequencing used PBMCs. The receptor source for this set is a female donor in good health and CMV-seronegative. Both conserved end residues are trimmed from each CDR3. The order of the fields is V gene, CDR3 protein.

TRBV19 ASSFNLGNSEQF
TRBV21-1 ASSKNGGSYGHT
TRBV19 ASSITRRGEQY
TRBV6-1 ASSAFTGAGELF
TRBV2 ASSVGQGAPYEQY
TRBV12-5 ASGLVPGLAGADTQY
TRBV4-1 ASSDPQARSYEQY
TRBV19 ASRQGGLSSYEQY
TRBV7-2 ASRLAGGSEQY
TRBV4-2 ASSQPTSGRSYEQY
TRBV6-1 ASTPTGDNYGYT
TRBV7-5 VRSLHYGCGNISGANVLT
TRBV18 ASSEAGAAGGYEQY
TRBV5-4 ASDRGQGGNTIY
TRBV6-1 ASRRGPGDYGYT
TRBV9 ASSVGARDHYEQH
TRBV10-1 ASSEGLLYGYT
TRBV14 ASSHSSSASHEQY
TRBV5-1 ASSQQHNEKLF
TRBV23-1 ARKQDRSYEQY
TRBV2 ASGGGRILSYGYT
TRBV18 ASSRGQGSYEQY
TRBV28 ASRGGGRGQDTQY
TRBV7-8 ASSFLVTTSGTKPYNEQF
TRBV18 ASSPGGTGHNEQF
TRBV2 ASLREGLETQY
TRBV19 ASATGYEQY
TRBV28 ASSWYHKQGSYIYEQY
TRBV28 ASSLLGQGATDTQY
TRBV11-2 ASSLGGRAYNEQF
TRBV6-5 AGTTPSGEAF